This TCR beta chain emerged from a study of T-cell reconstitution after alpha-beta-depleted transplantation in children (dated by TCRdb to 2016 to 2018). Turning to the overall study: Using TCR repertoire profiling, the study followed T-cell immune reconstitution in a quantitative way in children after TCRalphabeta/CD19-depleted allogeneic hematopoietic cell transplantation. Overall study results and their limits: Apparently early alphabetaT-cell count recovery about two months after transplant reportedly relied on only several hundred rapidly expanded clones derived from non-depleted graft cells. Hyperexpanded clone frequencies declined over subsequent months; after one year, T-cell counts and TCRbeta diversity were mostly attributed to newly produced T cells. The high TCRbeta diversity at day 60 in some patients was ascribed to recipient T cells and intrathymic progenitors that had survived conditioning.

The library came from PCR. The run used an Illumina HiSeq 2500. TCR library preparation used molecular barcoding, with unique molecular identifiers applied to normalize quantification of the TCRbeta repertoire. TCRdb ran its own pipeline on the public reads, namely fastp trimming at Q25 and MiXCR clone calling, and kept in-frame beta chains. Identical CDR3 protein sequences are pooled into one entry, listed with their most common genes and DNA. In all, the sample holds 500,000 or so distinct CDR3 sequences, and approximately 10% of those were seen once. The top ten hold around 13% of the sample. What the treatment or condition label conveys for this sample: allogeneic hematopoietic cell transplantation with graft depleted of TCRalphabeta T cells and CD19 B cells. The children who served as transplant recipients had been given grafts of TCRalphabeta/CD19-depleted allogeneic hematopoietic cells. According to the germline V gene (reference sequence), CDR1 reads LNHNV and CDR2 reads YYDKDF. V drops 7 bases and J drops 2 bases, leaving 10 bases in between. Including cysteine and phenylalanine, the CDR3 has 13 amino acids. Just CDR3 DNA is preserved here, 39 bases in frame from base 1.

This clonotype has more than one count but fewer than ten. The target of this receptor is not known. Per-base qualities were not stored, and no clone one base away is much larger. This receptor was obtained from a female patient between 2 and 15 years old who had a stem cell transplant for aplastic anemia, so the T cells may come from the graft donor. The material sequenced was PBMCs, mostly from graft donor cells, taken 180 days after TCRalphabeta/CD19-depleted stem cell transplant. The rearrangement joined TRBV15 to TRBJ2-3, with the D gene not confidently named. The nucleotides are TGTGCCACCACCGTCAAAGTCACAGATACGCAGTATTTT. It translates to CATTVKVTDTQYF. Beyond the CDR3, the reference TRBV15 and TRBJ2-3 genes provide the residues; the full variable domain reads: DAMVIQNPRYQVTQFGKPVTLSCSQTLNHNVMYWYQQKSSQAPKLLFHYYDKDFNNEADTPDNFQSRRPNTSFCFLDIRSPGLGDTAMYLCATTVKVTDTQYFGPGTRLTVL.